The rows below give T cell receptor beta chains drawn from one sample of a study of CD8 T cells in Susac syndrome. TCRdb independently ran MiXCR on the immunoSEQ multiplex PCR reads; one entry per CDR3 protein. Among about 80,000 distinct CDR3 sequences listed, around 94% were seen once. The specimen sequenced was CD8+ T cells from PBMCs. All receptors derive from a human donor with Susac syndrome. Both conserved end residues are part of each CDR3. D genes are given only for firm matches. Clone size is not always given. Where it is, it says once, few, many or a class for expanded clones.

V gene: TRBV27
clone size: -
D gene: -
CDR3 length: 15
J gene: TRBJ2-3
CDR3 DNA: TGTGCCAGCAGTTTATCAGGTCTATACACAGATACGCAGTATTTT
CDR3 protein: CASSLSGLYTDTQYF

V gene: TRBV25-1
clone size: few
D gene: -
CDR3 length: 13
J gene: TRBJ2-7
CDR3 DNA: TGTGCCAGCAAAGGGGAGACCACCTACGAGCAGTACTTC
CDR3 protein: CASKGETTYEQYF

V gene: TRBV4-3
clone size: -
D gene: TRBD2
CDR3 length: 15
J gene: TRBJ2-7
CDR3 DNA: TGCGCCAGCAGCCACTTTAGCGGGAGCCTAGACGAGCAGTACTTC
CDR3 protein: CASSHFSGSLDEQYF

V gene: TRBV19
clone size: -
D gene: -
CDR3 length: 14
J gene: TRBJ1-1
CDR3 DNA: TGTGCCAGTAGTATGTGGGAGCGGGACACTGAAGCTTTCTTT
CDR3 protein: CASSMWERDTEAFF

V gene: TRBV3-1
clone size: -
D gene: TRBD2
CDR3 length: 15
J gene: TRBJ2-5
CDR3 DNA: TGTGCCAGCAGCCCCCTCGGAGCGGGAGGAGAGACCCAGTACTTC
CDR3 protein: CASSPLGAGGETQYF

V gene: TRBV29-1
clone size: -
D gene: -
CDR3 length: 16
J gene: TRBJ1-1
CDR3 DNA: TGCAGCGTTGGCCCCTGGGCGTCCGGAATGAACACTGAAGCTTTCTTT
CDR3 protein: CSVGPWASGMNTEAFF

V gene: TRBV20-1
clone size: -
D gene: TRBD2
CDR3 length: 16
J gene: TRBJ2-3
CDR3 DNA: TGCAGTGCTAGAGATGATACTAGCGGACACACAGATACGCAGTATTTT
CDR3 protein: CSARDDTSGHTDTQYF

V gene: TRBV24-1
clone size: -
D gene: -
CDR3 length: 17
J gene: TRBJ2-1
CDR3 DNA: TGTGCCACCAGTGATCCCCCGCGGGGAGGGGGATCCGGTGAGCAGTTCTTC
CDR3 protein: CATSDPPRGGGSGEQFF

V gene: TRBV9
clone size: -
D gene: -
CDR3 length: 15
J gene: TRBJ2-4
CDR3 DNA: TGTGCCAGCAGCCCTGGAGGTCTAGCCAAAAACATTCAGTACTTC
CDR3 protein: CASSPGGLAKNIQYF

V gene: TRBV19
clone size: -
D gene: -
CDR3 length: 14
J gene: TRBJ2-7
CDR3 DNA: TGTGCCAGTAGTTTCGGCAGGGGAGAATACGAGCAGTACTTC
CDR3 protein: CASSFGRGEYEQYF

V gene: TRBV9
clone size: -
D gene: TRBD2
CDR3 length: 18
J gene: TRBJ2-3
CDR3 DNA: TGTGCCAGCAGAGAACCCTCGGGACTAGCGGGAGTTTTCGATACGCAGTATTTT
CDR3 protein: CASREPSGLAGVFDTQYF

V gene: TRBV7-6
clone size: -
D gene: -
CDR3 length: 13
J gene: TRBJ2-1
CDR3 DNA: TGTGCCAGCAGCTTCGGACTGAACAATGAGCAGTTCTTC
CDR3 protein: CASSFGLNNEQFF

V gene: TRBV12-3/TRBV12-4
clone size: -
D gene: TRBD2
CDR3 length: 14
J gene: TRBJ2-7
CDR3 DNA: TGTGCCAGCAGTTTAAGCGGGACTAGCGGCGAGCAGTACTTC
CDR3 protein: CASSLSGTSGEQYF

V gene: TRBV19
clone size: -
D gene: -
CDR3 length: 15
J gene: TRBJ1-5
CDR3 DNA: TGTGCCACCTCGGGAAGGGCGATACGCAATCAGCCCCAGCATTTT
CDR3 protein: CATSGRAIRNQPQHF

V gene: TRBV19
clone size: -
D gene: -
CDR3 length: 13
J gene: TRBJ2-3
CDR3 DNA: TGTGCCAGTAGTATCAGGGAGAAGGATACGCAGTATTTT
CDR3 protein: CASSIREKDTQYF

V gene: TRBV20-1
clone size: -
D gene: TRBD2
CDR3 length: 15
J gene: TRBJ2-1
CDR3 DNA: TGCAGTGCTACGGCGGGACTAGCGATGTACAATGAGCAGTTCTTC
CDR3 protein: CSATAGLAMYNEQFF

V gene: TRBV13
clone size: -
D gene: -
CDR3 length: 14
J gene: TRBJ1-3
CDR3 DNA: TGTGCCAGCAGCTTTAGGGGTGCTGGAAACACCATATATTTT
CDR3 protein: CASSFRGAGNTIYF

V gene: TRBV13
clone size: -
D gene: -
CDR3 length: 22
J gene: TRBJ1-3
CDR3 DNA: TGTGCCAGCAGCTCCCCCTTGGCCACCCCACCTCCACGGGCCCGATCTGGAAACACCATATATTTT
CDR3 protein: CASSSPLATPPPRARSGNTIYF

V gene: TRBV5-1
clone size: -
D gene: TRBD2
CDR3 length: 16
J gene: TRBJ2-7
CDR3 DNA: TGCGCCAGCAGCTTGGGAGGAGCGGGAGGCAGGTACGAGCAGTACTTC
CDR3 protein: CASSLGGAGGRYEQYF

V gene: TRBV13
clone size: once
D gene: TRBD2
CDR3 length: 15
J gene: TRBJ2-3
CDR3 DNA: TGTGCCAGCAGTCCTTCGGGACTAGTCTACCGTACGCAGTATTTT
CDR3 protein: CASSPSGLVYRTQYF

V gene: TRBV15
clone size: once
D gene: -
CDR3 length: 14
J gene: TRBJ2-5
CDR3 DNA: TGTGCCACCAGCACCACCGGGGTGCGGGAGACCCAGTACTTC
CDR3 protein: CATSTTGVRETQYF